This T cell receptor beta chain was captured in a study of blood T cells in healthy people across ages. Trimming pared 1 base from V and 1 base from J, leaving 10 bases between. Germline loops: CDR1 SQVTM, CDR2 ANQGSEA. The CDR3 runs to 14 residues. With each sample, at least 6 micrograms of total RNA were extracted. On this clonotype: Its specificity is unknown.

Next came a second PCR, run for about 6 to 12 cycles, which used a sample-barcoded 5' primer along with a J-beta primer mix. MiXCR, run by TCRdb on the 5' RACE reads, gives a single entry per CDR3 protein. This table holds 650,000 to 700,000 distinct CDR3 sequences, around 52% found once. Study-level findings and limits: The fall in TCR beta diversity per million T cells was roughly linear with age.

This chain links TRBV29-1 with TRBJ1-1; no definite D call. Sequenced material: blood. This TCR derives from an elderly woman in good health. The CDR3 DNA sequence: TGCAGCGTTGAAGTTTATGGGCAGAACACTGAAGCTTTCTTT. Residues: CSVEVYGQNTEAFF. The variable domain in full, completed from reference TRBV29-1 and TRBJ1-1, reads SAVISQKPSRDICQRGTSLTIQCQVDSQVTMMFWYRQQPGQSLTLIATANQGSEATYESGFVIDKFPISRPNLTFSTLTVSNMSPEDSSIYLCSVEVYGQNTEAFFGQGTRLTVV.